This TCR beta chain was sequenced in a study of OX40 agonist ivuxolimab in advanced cancers. General study findings and limits: Low normalized clonal expansion also occurred in some nonresponding patients. The average count of expanded clones was higher among CD8+ T cells than among CD4+.

This table comes from immunoSEQ multiplex PCR, and its TCRdb copy is limited to in-frame clones, with some not included. Counted here are about 68,000 clones, approximately 90% occurring once; the ten biggest clones make up about 0.33%. The CDR3 covers 13 residues. Germline V gives CDR1 MNHEY, CDR2 SVGAGI. The germline V and J ends were trimmed by 6 bases and 3 bases, with 11 bases remaining between them. Concerning this clone: Its antigen is unidentified.

Autoimmune disease history or systemic immunosuppression led to patients being barred. The sample consisted of CD4+ or CD8+ T cells sorted from blood, taken in a trial of the OX40 agonist ivuxolimab. This chain joins TRBV6-5 and TRBJ1-2; D not resolved. This clonotype originated in an adult with an advanced solid tumor such as melanoma, head and neck, liver or kidney cancer. CDR3 nucleotides: TGTGCCAGCAGGCGGCAGGCGCACTATGGCTACACCTTC. This translates into CASRRQAHYGYTF.